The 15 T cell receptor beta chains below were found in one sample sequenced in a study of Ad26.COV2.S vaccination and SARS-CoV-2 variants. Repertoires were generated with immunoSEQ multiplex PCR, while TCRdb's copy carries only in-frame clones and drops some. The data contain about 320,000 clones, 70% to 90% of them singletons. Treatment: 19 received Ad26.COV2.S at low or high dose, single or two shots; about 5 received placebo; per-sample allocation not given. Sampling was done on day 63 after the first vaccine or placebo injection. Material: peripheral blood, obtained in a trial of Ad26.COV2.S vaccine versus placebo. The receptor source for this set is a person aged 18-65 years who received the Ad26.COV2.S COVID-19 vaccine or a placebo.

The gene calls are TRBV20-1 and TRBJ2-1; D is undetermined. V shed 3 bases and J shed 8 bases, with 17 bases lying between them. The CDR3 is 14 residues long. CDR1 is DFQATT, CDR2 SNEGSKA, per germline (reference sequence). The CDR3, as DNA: TGCAGTGCTAGTTATAGCTCCATATGGGATGAGCAGTTCTTC. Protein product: CSASYSSIWDEQFF.

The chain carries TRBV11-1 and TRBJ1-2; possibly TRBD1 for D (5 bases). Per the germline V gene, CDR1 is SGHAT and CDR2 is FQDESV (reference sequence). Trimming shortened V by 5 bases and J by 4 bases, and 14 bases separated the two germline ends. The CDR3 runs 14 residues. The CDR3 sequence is CASSVSGLSYGYTF. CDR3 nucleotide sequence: TGTGCCAGCAGCGTGTCAGGGTTGAGCTATGGCTACACCTTC.

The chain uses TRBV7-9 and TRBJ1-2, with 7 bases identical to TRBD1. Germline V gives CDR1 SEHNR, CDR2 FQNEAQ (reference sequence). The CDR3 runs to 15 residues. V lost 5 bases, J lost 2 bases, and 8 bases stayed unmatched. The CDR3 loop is CASSPTTGRNYGYTF. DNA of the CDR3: TGTGCCAGCAGCCCAACGACAGGGAGAAACTATGGCTACACCTTC.

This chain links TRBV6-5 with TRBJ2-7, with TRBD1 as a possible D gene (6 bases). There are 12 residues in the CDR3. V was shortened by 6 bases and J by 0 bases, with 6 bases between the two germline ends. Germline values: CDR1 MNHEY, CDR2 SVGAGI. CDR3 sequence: CASRDSSYEQYF. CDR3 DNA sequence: TGTGCCAGCAGGGACAGCTCCTACGAGCAGTACTTC.

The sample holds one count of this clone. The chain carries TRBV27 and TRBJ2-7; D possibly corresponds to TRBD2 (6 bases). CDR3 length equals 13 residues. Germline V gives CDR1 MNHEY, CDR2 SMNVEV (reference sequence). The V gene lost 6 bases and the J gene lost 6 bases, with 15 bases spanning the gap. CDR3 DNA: TGTGCCAGCAGCTCGAATACCGGGAGCGAGCAGTACTTC. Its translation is CASSSNTGSEQYF.

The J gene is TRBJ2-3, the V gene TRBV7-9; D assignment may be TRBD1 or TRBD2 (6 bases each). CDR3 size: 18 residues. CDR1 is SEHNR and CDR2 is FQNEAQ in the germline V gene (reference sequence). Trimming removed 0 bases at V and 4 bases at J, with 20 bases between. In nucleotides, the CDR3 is TGTGCCAGCAGCTTAGCAGATCTCGGGGGCGCGAGGTCAGATACGCAGTATTTT. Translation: CASSLADLGGARSDTQYF.

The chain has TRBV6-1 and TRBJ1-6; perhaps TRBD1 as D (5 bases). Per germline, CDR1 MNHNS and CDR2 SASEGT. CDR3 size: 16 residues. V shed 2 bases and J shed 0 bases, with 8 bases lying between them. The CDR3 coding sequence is TGTGCCAGCAGTGAAAAGGGGAGCTCCTATAATTCACCCCTCCACTTT. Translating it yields CASSEKGSSYNSPLHF.

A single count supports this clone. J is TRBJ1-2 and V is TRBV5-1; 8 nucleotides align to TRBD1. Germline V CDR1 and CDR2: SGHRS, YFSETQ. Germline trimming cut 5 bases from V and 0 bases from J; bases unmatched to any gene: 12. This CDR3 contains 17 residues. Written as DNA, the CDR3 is TGCGCCAGCAGTTCTCAACTTACAGGGGGATCTAACTATGGCTACACCTTC. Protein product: CASSSQLTGGSNYGYTF.

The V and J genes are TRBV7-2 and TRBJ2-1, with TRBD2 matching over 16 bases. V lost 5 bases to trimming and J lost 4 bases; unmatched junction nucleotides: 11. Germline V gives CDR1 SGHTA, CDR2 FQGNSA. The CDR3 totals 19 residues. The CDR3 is CASSPHPGLAGGLYNEQFF. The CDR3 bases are TGTGCCAGCAGCCCGCACCCGGGACTAGCGGGGGGGTTGTACAATGAGCAGTTCTTC.

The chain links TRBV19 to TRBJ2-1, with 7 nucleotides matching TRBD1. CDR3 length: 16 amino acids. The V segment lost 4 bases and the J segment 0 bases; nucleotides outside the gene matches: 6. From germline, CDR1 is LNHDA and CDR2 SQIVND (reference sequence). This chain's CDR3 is CASSTSHRGSYNEQFF. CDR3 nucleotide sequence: TGTGCCAGTAGTACCTCTCACAGGGGCTCCTACAATGAGCAGTTCTTC.

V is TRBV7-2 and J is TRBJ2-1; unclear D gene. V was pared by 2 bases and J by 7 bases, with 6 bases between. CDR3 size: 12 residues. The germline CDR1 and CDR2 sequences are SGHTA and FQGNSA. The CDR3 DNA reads TGTGCCAGCAGCTTACTCTTTAATGAGCAGTTCTTC. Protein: CASSLLFNEQFF.

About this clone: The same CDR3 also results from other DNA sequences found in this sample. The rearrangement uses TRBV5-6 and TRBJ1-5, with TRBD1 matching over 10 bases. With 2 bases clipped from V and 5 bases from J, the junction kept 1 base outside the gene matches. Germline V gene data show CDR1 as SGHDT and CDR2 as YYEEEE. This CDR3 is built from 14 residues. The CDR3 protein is CASSFGTGDQPQHF. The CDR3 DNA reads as TGTGCCAGCAGCTTCGGGACAGGGGATCAGCCCCAGCATTTT.

CDR3 bases: TGCGCCAGCAGCTTGTGGCAGACGAACACCGGGGAGCTGTTTTTT. This encodes CASSLWQTNTGELFF. The chain is built from TRBV5-1 and TRBJ2-2; no firm D call. The V end was cut by 1 base, the J end by 0 bases, with 7 bases between. CDR1 and CDR2 from the germline V gene are SGHRS and YFSETQ. The CDR3 covers 15 residues.

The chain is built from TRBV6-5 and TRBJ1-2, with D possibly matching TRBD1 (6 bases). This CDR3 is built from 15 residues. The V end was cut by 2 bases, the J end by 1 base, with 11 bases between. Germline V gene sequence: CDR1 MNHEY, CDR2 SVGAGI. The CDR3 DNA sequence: TGTGCCAGCAGTTACGGACAGCCAGATAACTATGGCTACACCTTC. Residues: CASSYGQPDNYGYTF.

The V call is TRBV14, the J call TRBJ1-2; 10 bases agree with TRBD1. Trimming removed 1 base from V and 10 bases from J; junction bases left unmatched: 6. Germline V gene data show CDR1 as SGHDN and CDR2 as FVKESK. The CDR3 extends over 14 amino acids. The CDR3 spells CASSQVTGTGVYTF. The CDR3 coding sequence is TGTGCCAGCAGCCAAGTTACCGGGACAGGGGTCTACACCTTC.